A single sample gave rise to the 5 T cell receptor beta chains below, sequenced in a study of beta chain features in type 1 diabetes. Every isolated RNA sample was fully reverse transcribed, so sequencing captured expressed TCRB transcripts. Measured with immunoSEQ multiplex PCR; TCRdb has only the in-frame clones, and not every one. The table has some 150,000 clones, 10% seen once. Sample: naive CD4+ T cells from blood. These receptors were obtained from a man in his late teens or twenties in good health.

This clone has a handful of counts. The chain recombines TRBV5-8 with TRBJ2-2, with D perhaps matching TRBD1 (5 bases). Germline CDR1 SGHTS, CDR2 YDEGEE. V was cut by 2 bases and J by 4 bases, with 12 bases left in between. The CDR3 is 15 amino acids. This CDR3 is CASSLGVSFTGELFF. The DNA of the CDR3 is TGTGCCAGCAGCTTAGGGGTTAGCTTCACCGGGGAGCTGTTTTTT.

This clone was recorded a few times. The chain recombines TRBV4-1 with TRBJ1-1; TRBD1 is a possible D gene (5 bases). The germline V gene encodes CDR1 MGHRA and CDR2 YSYEKL. This CDR3 contains 16 residues. Trimming cost V 0 bases and J 0 bases, with 11 bases left between them. The DNA for the CDR3 is TGCGCCAGCAGCCAAGATTCGTCAGGGTTGAACACTGAAGCTTTCTTT. Its translation: CASSQDSSGLNTEAFF.

The chain links TRBV5-1 to TRBJ1-1; possibly TRBD1 for D (6 bases). Trimming removed 2 bases from V and 1 base from J, with 12 bases in between. The CDR3 extends over 15 amino acids. CDR1 and CDR2 (germline): SGHRS, YFSETQ. CDR3 in amino acids: CASSLLTGPNTEAFF. The DNA for the CDR3 is TGCGCCAGCAGCTTATTGACAGGTCCGAACACTGAAGCTTTCTTT.

There are many counts of this clone. The chain carries TRBV18 and TRBJ2-1; 10 bases align to TRBD2. CDR3 length equals 16 residues. Per the germline V gene, CDR1 is KGHSH and CDR2 is LQKENI. The J segment lost 0 bases and the V segment lost 3 bases, leaving 2 bases of the junction unmatched. Written as DNA, the CDR3 is TGTGCCAGCTCACCGAGCGGGGGGGCCTCCTACAATGAGCAGTTCTTC. This sequence encodes CASSPSGGASYNEQFF.

This clone has only a few counts. This chain links TRBV18 with TRBJ2-2; D is ambiguous. Germline CDR1 and CDR2: KGHSH and LQKENI. The CDR3 is 14 amino acids. V lost 1 base and J 6 bases, leaving 9 bases between the germline ends. DNA of the CDR3: TGTGCCAGCTCACCACGGGCAGGCCCCGGGGAGCTGTTTTTT. It translates to CASSPRAGPGELFF.